This T cell receptor (beta chain) comes out of a study of post-analysis software for immune sequencing data. Unique molecular identifiers featured in each of the TCR beta cDNA libraries. TCRdb re-called the PCR reads through MiXCR, storing one row per CDR3 protein. Counted here are under 200,000 distinct CDR3 sequences, 25% to 35% occurring once; the ten biggest clones make up nearly 3.5%. The CDR3 covers 15 residues. Germline CDR1 and CDR2: SGHRS and YFSETQ. Regarding the study as a whole: Included in a set of several TRBV segments more frequent in patients than controls were TRBV5-6, TRBV5-1 and TRBV20-1. A significant reduction in normalized Chao1 diversity was observed in multiple sclerosis patients versus controls.

On this clonotype: What it binds is not known. This could be a read error, since a much larger clone is one nucleotide away.

The chain carries TRBV5-1 and TRBJ2-1; a weak D match, TRBD2 (5 bases). The TCR sequence derives from a girl aged 2-17 years with multiple sclerosis. Sequenced material: blood. Here the CDR3 reads CASSFGVREYSEQFF. The CDR3 nucleotides read TGCGCCAGCAGCTTCGGGGTACGAGAATACAGTGAGCAGTTCTTC.